This T cell receptor (beta chain) was captured in a study of beta chain features in type 1 diabetes. Study in general: Age, gender and cell yields were similar between patients and healthy donors. Study observations and caveats: Insertions at VDJ junctions were less frequent in type 1 diabetes patients. These patients also deleted more nucleotides at the same junctions.

Isolated RNA was reverse transcribed in full, so expressed TCRB transcripts were sequenced. Method: immunoSEQ multiplex PCR; TCRdb's copy keeps in-frame clones and lacks some. The table has approximately 330,000 clones, approximately 9.9% seen once. This clone was seen only a few times. Its antigen is not identified. Germline CDR1 and CDR2: SEHNR and FQNEAQ (reference sequence). The CDR3 extends over 12 amino acids. V was pared by 8 bases and J by 8 bases, with 3 bases of the junction left unmatched. This clonotype was obtained from a woman aged 25 to 39 in good health. The rearrangement joins TRBV7-9 to TRBJ2-1; 10 bases line up with TRBD2. Sequencing was done on a sample of naive CD4+ T cells from blood. CDR3 sequence reads: CASSAGGHEQFF. The DNA of the CDR3 is TGTGCCAGCTCAGCGGGGGGGCATGAGCAGTTCTTC.